The 10 T cell receptor beta chains reported below all come from one sample, sequenced in a study of blood T cell repertoires in COVID-19. Produced via immunoSEQ multiplex PCR; TCRdb's table is partial and in-frame only. Among some 350,000 clones listed, roughly 90% were seen once. Sequencing input: PBMCs or T cells enriched from blood (not recorded which). The receptors stem from a woman aged 25 to 45 who had recovered from COVID-19.

J is TRBJ2-5 and V is TRBV5-1; 9 nucleotides match TRBD1. Germline loops: CDR1 SGHRS, CDR2 YFSETQ. The CDR3 totals 15 residues. V trimming: 4 bases; J trimming: 2 bases; junction bases outside the gene matches: 6. The chain's CDR3 is CASSVQGATQETQYF. DNA of the CDR3: TGCGCCAGCAGCGTACAGGGGGCCACGCAAGAGACCCAGTACTTC.

This clone came up once. The rearrangement uses TRBV19 and TRBJ1-2, with 8 bases matching TRBD1. The CDR3 length is 15 residues. Germline V gene sequence: CDR1 LNHDA, CDR2 SQIVND (reference sequence). Trimming took 5 bases from V and 0 from J; bases not matched to a gene: 5. This CDR3 is CASSFTGGANYGYTF. The CDR3 region has the DNA TGTGCCAGTAGTTTCACAGGGGGAGCTAACTATGGCTACACCTTC.

The chain combines TRBV7-2 with TRBJ2-7; 7 bases line up with TRBD1. The germline V gene encodes CDR1 SGHTA and CDR2 FQGNSA. The CDR3 extends over 15 amino acids. The V gene end was trimmed by 4 bases and the J gene end by 0 bases; junction bases not matched to a gene: 6. The CDR3 region is CASSSWGQNSYEQYF. In DNA, the CDR3 is TGTGCCAGCAGCTCCTGGGGACAGAACTCCTACGAGCAGTACTTC.

The rearrangement joins TRBV5-1 to TRBJ2-1; 11 bases match TRBD2. The CDR3 sequence is 17 residues long. The trim removed 4 bases at V and 0 bases at J, leaving 6 bases unmatched. The germline gives CDR1 SGHRS, CDR2 YFSETQ. CDR3 nucleotide sequence: TGCGCCAGCAGCGGGTCTAGCGGGGGGACCTCCTACAATGAGCAGTTCTTC. Translation: CASSGSSGGTSYNEQFF. Full variable domain (outside the CDR3, taken from reference TRBV5-1 and TRBJ2-1): KAGVTQTPRYLIKTRGQQVTLSCSPISGHRSVSWYQQTPGQGLQFLFEYFSETQRNKGNFPGRFSGRQFSNSRSEMNVSTLELGDSALYLCASSGSSGGTSYNEQFFGPGTRLTVL.

The chain uses TRBV14 and TRBJ1-6; TRBD1 matches at 8 bases. The J segment lost 9 bases and the V segment lost 0 bases, leaving 4 bases of the junction unmatched. This CDR3 is 15 amino acids long. CDR1 and CDR2 from the germline V gene are SGHDN and FVKESK. CDR3 region: CASSQDGQGGSPLHF. CDR3 coding DNA: TGTGCCAGCAGCCAAGATGGACAGGGAGGTTCACCCCTCCACTTT.

The gene calls are TRBV27 and TRBJ1-1; 10 nucleotides agree with TRBD1. The ends lost 5 bases at V and 6 bases at J; junction bases unmatched: 9. The germline gives CDR1 MNHEY, CDR2 SMNVEV (reference sequence). CDR3 length: 15 amino acids. CDR3 in amino acids: CASSAPGQGLAEAFF. In DNA form, the CDR3 reads TGTGCCAGCAGTGCCCCGGGACAGGGGTTGGCTGAAGCTTTCTTT.

This chain uses TRBV5-6 with TRBJ2-1, with D tentatively TRBD1 (6 bases). CDR1 SGHDT and CDR2 YYEEEE come from the germline V gene. Between the trimmed V and J ends, which lost 0 bases and 0 bases, there was a span of 13 bases. The CDR3 has 17 residues. CDR3 sequence: CASSLALTGSSYNEQFF. Written as DNA, the CDR3 is TGTGCCAGCAGCTTGGCCCTTACAGGGTCCTCCTACAATGAGCAGTTCTTC. The full variable domain, with the rest looked up from reference TRBV5-6 and TRBJ2-1, is DAGVTQSPTHLIKTRGQQVTLRCSPKSGHDTVSWYQQALGQGPQFIFQYYEEEERQRGNFPDRFSGHQFPNYSSELNVNALLLGDSALYLCASSLALTGSSYNEQFFGPGTRLTVL.

The genes are TRBV18 and TRBJ2-1; 7 bases fit TRBD2. Trimming at V came to 8 bases and at J to 4 bases, leaving 11 bases not matched to a gene. Germline V gene lookup returns CDR1 KGHSH and CDR2 LQKENI. The CDR3 has 15 residues. CDR3 loop: CASTGLGRGYNEQFF. Written as DNA, the CDR3 is TGTGCCAGCACCGGATTGGGGAGGGGTTACAATGAGCAGTTCTTC.

This chain uses TRBV19 with TRBJ2-1; the D gene is possibly TRBD2 (6 bases). Germline V gives CDR1 LNHDA, CDR2 SQIVND (reference sequence). The CDR3 contains 15 residues. V lost 7 bases and J lost 0, with 13 bases in between. CDR3 loop: CASNPGRSSYNEQFF. In nucleotides, the CDR3 is TGTGCCAGTAACCCTGGGAGGAGCTCCTACAATGAGCAGTTCTTC.

The chain uses TRBV27 and TRBJ1-2, with TRBD1 identical over 7 bases. Germline V CDR1 and CDR2: MNHEY, SMNVEV (reference sequence). The CDR3 runs 15 residues. Unmatched junction bases numbered 9, after V lost 5 bases and J lost 3 bases. The CDR3 DNA follows: TGTGCCAGCAGTCCCAGGGGGTGGGTGGACTATGGCTACACCTTC. Protein: CASSPRGWVDYGYTF.